What follows describes a single T cell receptor (beta chain). The CDR3 extends over 17 amino acids. J was trimmed by 2 bases and V by 4 bases; bases with no gene match: 7. Germline V lookup: CDR1 SGHTA, CDR2 FQGNSA. The sample belongs to a study of T cell responses to AZD1222 COVID-19 vaccine. Only in-frame clones appear in the TCRdb table, and some are missing; sequencing was by immunoSEQ multiplex PCR. The sample includes over 15,000 clones, roughly 76% of them seen just once. Pooling of second doses given at about 4 or about 12 weeks was done. The TCR was taken from an adult who received the AZD1222 COVID-19 vaccine. The sequencing here drew on peripheral blood, taken 28 days after the second AZD1222 dose. The chain joins TRBV7-2 to TRBJ2-1; 11 bases agree with TRBD2. This chain's CDR3 is CASSSLTSGETYNEQFF. CDR3 nucleotide sequence: TGTGCCAGCAGCTCCCTGACTAGCGGGGAAACCTACAATGAGCAGTTCTTC. The full variable domain, completed using reference TRBV7-2 and TRBJ2-1, is GAGVSQSPSNKVTEKGKDVELRCDPISGHTALYWYRQSLGQGLEFLIYFQGNSAPDKSGLPSDRFSAERTGGSVSTLTIQRTQQEDSAVYLCASSSLTSGETYNEQFFGPGTRLTVL.